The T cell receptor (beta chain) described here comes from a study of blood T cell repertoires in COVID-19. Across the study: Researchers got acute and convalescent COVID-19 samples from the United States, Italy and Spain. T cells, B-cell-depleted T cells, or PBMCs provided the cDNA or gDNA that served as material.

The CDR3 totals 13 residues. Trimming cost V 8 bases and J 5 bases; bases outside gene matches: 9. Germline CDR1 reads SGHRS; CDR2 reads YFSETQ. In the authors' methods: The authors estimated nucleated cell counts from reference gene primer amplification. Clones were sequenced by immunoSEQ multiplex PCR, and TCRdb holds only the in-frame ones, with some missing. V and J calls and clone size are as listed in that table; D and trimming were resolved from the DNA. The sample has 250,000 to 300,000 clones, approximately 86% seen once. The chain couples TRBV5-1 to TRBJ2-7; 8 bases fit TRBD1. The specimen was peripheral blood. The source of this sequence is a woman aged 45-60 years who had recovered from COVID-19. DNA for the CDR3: TGCGCCAGTTCAGGGGGCGTAGGAAACGAGCAGTACTTC. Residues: CASSGGVGNEQYF.